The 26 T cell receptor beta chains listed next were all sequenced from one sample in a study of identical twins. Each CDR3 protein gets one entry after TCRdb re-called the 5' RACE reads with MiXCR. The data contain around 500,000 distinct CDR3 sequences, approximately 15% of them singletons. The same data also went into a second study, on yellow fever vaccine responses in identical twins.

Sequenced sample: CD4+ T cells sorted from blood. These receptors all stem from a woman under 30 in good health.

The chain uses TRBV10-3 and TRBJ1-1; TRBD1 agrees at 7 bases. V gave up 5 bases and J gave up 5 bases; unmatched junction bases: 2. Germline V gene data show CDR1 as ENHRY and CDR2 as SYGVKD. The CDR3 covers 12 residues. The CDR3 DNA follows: TGTGCCATCAGTCTACAGGGGACTGAAGCTTTCTTT. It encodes CAISLQGTEAFF.

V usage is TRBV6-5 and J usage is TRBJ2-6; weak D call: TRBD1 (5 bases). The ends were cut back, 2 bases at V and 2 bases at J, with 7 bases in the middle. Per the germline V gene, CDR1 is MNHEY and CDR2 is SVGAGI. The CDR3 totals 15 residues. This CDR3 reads CASSYTRAGANVLTF. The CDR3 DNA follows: TGTGCCAGCAGTTACACCAGGGCTGGGGCCAACGTCCTGACTTTC.

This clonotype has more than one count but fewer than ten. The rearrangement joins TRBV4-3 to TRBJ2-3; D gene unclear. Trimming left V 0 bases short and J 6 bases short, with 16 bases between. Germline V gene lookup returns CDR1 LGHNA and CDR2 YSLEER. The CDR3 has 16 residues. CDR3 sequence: CASSQDSPGLGDTQYF. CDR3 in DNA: TGCGCCAGCAGCCAAGATTCCCCAGGTCTTGGGGATACGCAGTATTTT.

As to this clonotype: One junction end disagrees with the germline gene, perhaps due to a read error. The CDR3 DNA sequence: TGTACCAGCAGTTTAGCGCTTGGGCCTAGCGGGGGGGTAAACAATGAGCAGTTCTTC. Translated, it gives CTSSLALGPSGGVNNEQFF. This chain uses TRBV12-3 or TRBV12-4 with TRBJ2-1; TRBD2 aligns across 12 bases. The CDR3 is 19 residues long.

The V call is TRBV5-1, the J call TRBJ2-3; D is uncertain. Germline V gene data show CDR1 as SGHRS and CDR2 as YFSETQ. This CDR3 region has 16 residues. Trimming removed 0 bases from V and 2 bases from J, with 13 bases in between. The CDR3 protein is CASSLVWLGPTDTQYF. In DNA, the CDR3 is TGCGCCAGCAGCTTGGTGTGGCTAGGGCCCACAGATACGCAGTATTTT.

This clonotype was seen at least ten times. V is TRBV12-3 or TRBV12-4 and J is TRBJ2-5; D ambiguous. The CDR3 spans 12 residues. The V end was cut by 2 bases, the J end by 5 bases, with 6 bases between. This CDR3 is CASSLNLETQYF. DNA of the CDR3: TGTGCCAGCAGTTTAAATTTGGAGACCCAGTACTTC.

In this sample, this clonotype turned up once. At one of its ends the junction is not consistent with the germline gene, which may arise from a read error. CDR3 coding DNA: TGCGCCAGCCGTGAGTTAGGGGTGGGCGAGCAGTACTTC. Its protein product is CASRELGVGEQYF. The chain is built from TRBV10-2 and TRBJ2-7; perhaps TRBD1 as D (5 bases). This CDR3 is 13 amino acids long. Germline lookup yields CDR1 WSHSY and CDR2 SAAADI.

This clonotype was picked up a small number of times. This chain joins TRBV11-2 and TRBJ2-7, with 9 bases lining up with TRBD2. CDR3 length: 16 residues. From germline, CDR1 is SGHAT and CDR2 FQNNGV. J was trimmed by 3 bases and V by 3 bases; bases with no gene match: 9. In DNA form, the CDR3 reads TGTGCCAGCAGCTTTAATCTCCTAGCGGGGAGCTACGAGCAGTACTTC. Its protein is CASSFNLLAGSYEQYF.

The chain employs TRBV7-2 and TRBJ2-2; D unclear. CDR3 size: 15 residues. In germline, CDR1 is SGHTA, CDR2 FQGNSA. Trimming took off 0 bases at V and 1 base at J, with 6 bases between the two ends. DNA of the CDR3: TGTGCCAGCAGCTTAGCCCCCTTGAACACCGGGGAGCTGTTTTTT. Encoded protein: CASSLAPLNTGELFF.

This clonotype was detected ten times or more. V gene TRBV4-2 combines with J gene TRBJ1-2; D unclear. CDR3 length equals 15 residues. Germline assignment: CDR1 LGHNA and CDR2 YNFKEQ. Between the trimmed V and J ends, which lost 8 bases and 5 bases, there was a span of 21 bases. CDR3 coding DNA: TGTGCCAGCGTTTACGATCCCAGAGATCTTTATGGCTACACCTTC. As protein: CASVYDPRDLYGYTF.

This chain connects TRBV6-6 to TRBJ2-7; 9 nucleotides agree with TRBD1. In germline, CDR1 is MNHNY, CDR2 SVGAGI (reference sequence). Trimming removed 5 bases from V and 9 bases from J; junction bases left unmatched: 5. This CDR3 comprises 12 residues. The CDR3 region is CASSEGQGRQYF. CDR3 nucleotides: TGTGCCAGCAGTGAGGGACAGGGCAGGCAGTACTTC.

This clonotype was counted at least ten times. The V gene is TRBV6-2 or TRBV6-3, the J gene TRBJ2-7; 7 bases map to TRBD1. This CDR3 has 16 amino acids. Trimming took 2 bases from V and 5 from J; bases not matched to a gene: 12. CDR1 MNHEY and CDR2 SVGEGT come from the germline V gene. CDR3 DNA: TGTGCCAGCAGTTACACACAGGGGCGCCCAAGGGACGAGCAGTACTTC. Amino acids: CASSYTQGRPRDEQYF.

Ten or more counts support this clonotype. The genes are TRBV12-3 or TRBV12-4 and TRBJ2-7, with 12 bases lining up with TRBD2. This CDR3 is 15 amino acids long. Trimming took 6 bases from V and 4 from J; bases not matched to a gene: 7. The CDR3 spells CASSQAGTSGYEQYF. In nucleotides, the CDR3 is TGTGCCAGCAGCCAAGCCGGGACTAGCGGGTACGAGCAGTACTTC.

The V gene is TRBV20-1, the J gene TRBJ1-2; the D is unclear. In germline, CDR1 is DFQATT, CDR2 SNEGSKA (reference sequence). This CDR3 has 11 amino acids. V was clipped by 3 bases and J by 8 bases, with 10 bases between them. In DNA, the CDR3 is TGCAGTGCTAGTGTCGCCGGGGGCTACACCTTC. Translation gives CSASVAGGYTF.

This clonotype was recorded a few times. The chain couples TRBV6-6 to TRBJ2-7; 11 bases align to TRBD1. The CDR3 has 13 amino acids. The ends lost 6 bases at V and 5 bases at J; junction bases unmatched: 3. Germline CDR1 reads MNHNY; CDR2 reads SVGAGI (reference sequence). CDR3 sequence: CASSGTGGNEQYF. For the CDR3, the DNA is TGTGCCAGCAGCGGGACAGGGGGGAACGAGCAGTACTTC.

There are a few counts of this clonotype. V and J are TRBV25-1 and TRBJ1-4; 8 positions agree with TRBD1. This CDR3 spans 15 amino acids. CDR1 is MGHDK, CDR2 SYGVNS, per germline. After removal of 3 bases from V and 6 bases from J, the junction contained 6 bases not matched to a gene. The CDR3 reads CASSDKQGVYEKLFF. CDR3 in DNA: TGTGCCAGCAGTGACAAACAGGGGGTATATGAAAAACTGTTTTTT.

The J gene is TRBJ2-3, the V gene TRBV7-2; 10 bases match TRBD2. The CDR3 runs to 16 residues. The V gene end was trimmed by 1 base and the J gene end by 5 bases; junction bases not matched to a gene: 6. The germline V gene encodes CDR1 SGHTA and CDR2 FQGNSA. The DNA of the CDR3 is TGTGCCAGCAGCTTAGTCAGCGGGAGGGCCCGAGATACGCAGTATTTT. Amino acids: CASSLVSGRARDTQYF.

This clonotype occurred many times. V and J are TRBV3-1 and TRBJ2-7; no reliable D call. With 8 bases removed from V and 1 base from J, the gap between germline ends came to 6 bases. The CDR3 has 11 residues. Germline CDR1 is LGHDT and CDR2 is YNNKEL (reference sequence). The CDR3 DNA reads TGTGCCAGCGGACGGTCCTACGAGCAGTACTTC. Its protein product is CASGRSYEQYF.

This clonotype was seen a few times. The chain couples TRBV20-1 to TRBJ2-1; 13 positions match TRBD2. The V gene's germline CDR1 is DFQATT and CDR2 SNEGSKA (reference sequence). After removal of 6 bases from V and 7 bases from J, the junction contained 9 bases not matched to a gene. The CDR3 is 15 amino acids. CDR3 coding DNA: TGCAGTGCAGAGGGGGGACTAGCGGGAATGAATGAGCAGTTCTTC. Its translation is CSAEGGLAGMNEQFF.

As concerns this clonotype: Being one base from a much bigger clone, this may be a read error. The DNA for the CDR3 is TGCAGTGCAGATTACAACTTTGGTGGCGGGTGGAGTACCGGGGAGCTGTTTTTT. Protein product: CSADYNFGGGWSTGELFF. The V and J genes are TRBV20-1 and TRBJ2-2, with a weak D call TRBD2 (5 bases). With 6 bases removed from V and 5 bases from J, the gap between germline ends came to 28 bases. Germline CDR1 reads DFQATT; CDR2 reads SNEGSKA (reference sequence). The CDR3 is made up of 18 amino acids.

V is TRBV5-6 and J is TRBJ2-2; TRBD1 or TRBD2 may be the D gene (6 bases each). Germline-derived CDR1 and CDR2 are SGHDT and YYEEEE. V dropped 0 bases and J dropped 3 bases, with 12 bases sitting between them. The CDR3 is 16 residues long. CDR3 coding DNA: TGTGCCAGCAGCTTGGGTCCCGGGGGCGACACCGGGGAGCTGTTTTTT. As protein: CASSLGPGGDTGELFF.

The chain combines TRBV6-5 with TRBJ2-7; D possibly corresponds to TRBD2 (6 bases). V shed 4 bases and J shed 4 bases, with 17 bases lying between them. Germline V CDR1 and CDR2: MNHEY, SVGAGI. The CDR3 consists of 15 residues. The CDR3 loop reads CASSSGGTGDYEQYF. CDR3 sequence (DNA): TGTGCCAGCAGTTCCGGAGGGACGGGAGATTACGAGCAGTACTTC.

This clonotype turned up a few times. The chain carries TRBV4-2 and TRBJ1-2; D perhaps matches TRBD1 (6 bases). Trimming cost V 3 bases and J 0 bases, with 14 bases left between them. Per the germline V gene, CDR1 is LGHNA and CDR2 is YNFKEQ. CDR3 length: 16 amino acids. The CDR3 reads CASSQALGQPNYGYTF. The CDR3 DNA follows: TGTGCCAGCAGCCAGGCCCTTGGACAGCCTAACTATGGCTACACCTTC.

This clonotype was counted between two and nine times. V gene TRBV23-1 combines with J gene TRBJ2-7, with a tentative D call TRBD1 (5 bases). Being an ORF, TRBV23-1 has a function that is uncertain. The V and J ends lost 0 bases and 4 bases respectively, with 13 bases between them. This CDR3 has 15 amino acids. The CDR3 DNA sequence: TGCGCCAGCAGTCAATCTAGGGGTAGAAGGTACGAGCAGTACTTC. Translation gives CASSQSRGRRYEQYF.

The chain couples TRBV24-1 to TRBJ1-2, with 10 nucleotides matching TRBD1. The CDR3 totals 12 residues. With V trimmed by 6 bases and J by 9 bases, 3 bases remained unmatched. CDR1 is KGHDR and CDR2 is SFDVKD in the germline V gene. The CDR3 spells CATSLGQGSYTF. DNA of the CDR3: TGTGCCACCAGTTTGGGACAGGGGAGCTACACCTTC.

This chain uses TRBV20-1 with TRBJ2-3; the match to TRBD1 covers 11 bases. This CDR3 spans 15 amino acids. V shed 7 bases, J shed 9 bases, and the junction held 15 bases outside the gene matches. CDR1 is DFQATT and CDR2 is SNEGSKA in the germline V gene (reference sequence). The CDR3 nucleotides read TGCAGTGTTATTCGGGGGGACAGGGGGAGAAGCACGCAGTATTTT. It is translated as CSVIRGDRGRSTQYF.